The source of this T cell receptor (beta chain) is a study of OX40 agonist ivuxolimab in advanced cancers. Study-wide results and caveats: Antigen specificity of clonally expanded peripheral T cells was not established.

Measured with immunoSEQ multiplex PCR; TCRdb has only the in-frame clones, and not every one. The sample consists of almost 70,000 clones, about 88% of them appearing once. This clone appeared a few times. Its antigen remains unknown. Drawing of blood for sampling happened at baseline, at cycle 4 day 1, and at cycle 7 day 1. Deletions cut 6 bases from V and 2 bases from J, with 13 bases between. The CDR3 consists of 14 residues. Germline CDR1 reads MDHEN; CDR2 reads SYDVKM. The J gene is TRBJ2-5, the V gene TRBV28, with a weak D call TRBD1 (6 bases). Sample: CD4+ or CD8+ T cells sorted from blood, taken in a trial of the OX40 agonist ivuxolimab. This TCR derives from an adult with an advanced solid tumor such as melanoma, head and neck, liver or kidney cancer. The CDR3 protein is CASSPGQLQETQYF. As DNA, the CDR3 is TGTGCCAGCAGCCCCGGACAGTTACAAGAGACCCAGTACTTC.